Shown below are 27 T cell receptor beta chains from a single sample sequenced in a study of diagnostic markers for celiac disease. TCRdb reanalyzed the reads, giving one entry per CDR3 protein sequence and no DNA. The ten most abundant clones cover about 23% of a sample with several hundred distinct CDR3 sequences. What was sequenced was either unsorted cells or a sorted T cell fraction (not recorded which). The receptors originated from a human donor. This table probably holds off-target reads from a library built for another chain.

This clonotype ranks as medium-sized in terms of frequency. The chain combines TRBV12-3 or TRBV12-4 with TRBJ2-4; TCRdb's D call, TRBD1, is unchecked because there is no DNA. This CDR3 is built from 13 residues. This CDR3 reads CASSWDVGDIQYF.

This clonotype is identified as large from frequency. The rearrangement links TRBV11-2 to TRBJ2-2. Per the germline V gene, CDR1 is SGHAT and CDR2 is FQNNGV. The CDR3 spans 12 residues. The CDR3 protein is CASSSNTGELFF.

Its frequency marks this clonotype as medium-sized. The V gene is TRBV5-1, the J gene TRBJ1-2; lacking DNA, the TRBD1 call made by TCRdb goes unchecked. Germline loops: CDR1 SGHRS, CDR2 YFSETQ. The CDR3 consists of 16 residues. CDR3 region: CASSLPSGDRSYGYTF. The complete variable domain, with remaining parts taken from reference TRBV5-1 and TRBJ1-2, reads KAGVTQTPRYLIKTRGQQVTLSCSPISGHRSVSWYQQTPGQGLQFLFEYFSETQRNKGNFPGRFSGRQFSNSRSEMNVSTLELGDSALYLCASSLPSGDRSYGYTFGSGTRLTVV.

This clonotype registers medium-sized by frequency. The J gene is TRBJ1-5, the V gene TRBV2; TCRdb picks TRBD1, but there is no DNA to check that call. In germline, CDR1 is SNHLY, CDR2 FYNNEI. This CDR3 has 14 residues. The CDR3 is CASSNNQGNQPQHF.

The V and J genes are TRBV20-1 and TRBJ1-3; TCRdb designates TRBD1, a call that cannot be tested without DNA. CDR1 and CDR2 from the germline V gene are DFQATT and SNEGSKA (reference sequence). This CDR3 has 12 residues. The CDR3 region is CSTAQSGNTIYF.

The chain uses TRBV10-1 and TRBJ2-3; with no DNA, the TCRdb D assignment of TRBD1 cannot be verified. Germline values: CDR1 WNHNN, CDR2 SYGVQD (reference sequence). The CDR3 covers 13 residues. CDR3 loop: CATSGQYADTQYF.

This chain connects TRBV10-1 to TRBJ1-1. This CDR3 is built from 12 residues. Per germline, CDR1 WNHNN and CDR2 SYGVQD (reference sequence). The chain's CDR3 is CASSEGYTEAFF.

The chain uses TRBV2 and TRBJ1-5; the TRBD1 assignment by TCRdb is unverifiable without DNA. This CDR3 contains 13 residues. Germline V gene lookup returns CDR1 SNHLY and CDR2 FYNNEI. The CDR3 protein is CAGRRQPNQPQHF.

The V gene is TRBV4-2, the J gene TRBJ2-3; TCRdb proposes TRBD2, but this gene call is untestable without DNA. Germline V lookup: CDR1 LGHNA, CDR2 YNFKEQ. This CDR3 has 15 amino acids. The chain's CDR3 is CASSQIAGGPNTQYF.

This chain uses TRBV11-3 with TRBJ2-2. Germline loops: CDR1 SGHNT, CDR2 YENEEA. This CDR3 spans 15 amino acids. CDR3 amino acids: CASSLGGANTGELFF.

The chain couples TRBV10-3 to TRBJ2-5. The CDR3 covers 14 residues. CDR1 ENHRY and CDR2 SYGVKD come from the germline V gene. Here the CDR3 reads CAISESEQQGTQYF.

This clonotype counts as medium-sized by frequency. V is TRBV12-3 or TRBV12-4 and J is TRBJ1-4; TCRdb proposes TRBD1, but this gene call is untestable without DNA. The CDR3 has 13 residues. The CDR3 loop reads CASSLGGREKLFF.

This clonotype is classed as large by frequency. The V call is TRBV5-1, the J call TRBJ1-6. The CDR3 is 16 amino acids. Germline V lookup: CDR1 SGHRS, CDR2 YFSETQ. CDR3 loop: CASSLGSDLSNSPLHF.

The CDR3 sequence: CASSPTGANDGYTF. The chain links TRBV27 to TRBJ1-2; the D call of TRBD1 rests on TCRdb alone, since no DNA is present to check it. Germline values: CDR1 MNHEY, CDR2 SMNVEV (reference sequence). The CDR3 totals 14 residues.

According to its frequency, this clonotype is large. This chain links TRBV30 with TRBJ2-2. Germline V gene sequence: CDR1 GTSNPN, CDR2 SVGIG (reference sequence). The CDR3 contains 13 residues. CDR3 region: CAWRAGITGELFF.

V gene TRBV16 combines with J gene TRBJ1-5. CDR1 and CDR2 from the germline V gene are KGHSY and FQNENV. The CDR3 has 13 amino acids. CDR3 protein: CASSHLENQPQHF.

This sequence joins TRBV5-1 and TRBJ2-7; the D call from TCRdb, TRBD2, cannot be confirmed without DNA. The germline V gene encodes CDR1 SGHRS and CDR2 YFSETQ. This CDR3 spans 15 amino acids. The CDR3 here is CASSLGLAPSYEQYF.

Measured by frequency, this clonotype is hyperexpanded (1% or more). This chain connects TRBV6-2 or TRBV6-3 to TRBJ2-5; TCRdb picks TRBD2, but there is no DNA to check that call. CDR1 is MNHEY and CDR2 is SVGEGT in the germline V gene. The CDR3 is made up of 15 amino acids. The CDR3 here is CASSPLAGSQETQYF.

The gene calls are TRBV7-2 and TRBJ2-7; as DNA is missing, the TRBD1 call by TCRdb cannot be tested. This CDR3 is built from 15 residues. Germline V gene lookup returns CDR1 SGHTA and CDR2 FQGNSA. CDR3 sequence reads: CASSLYTGRGSEQYF.

The chain links TRBV7-9 to TRBJ2-1. The CDR3 sequence is 15 residues long. Germline V gene sequence: CDR1 SEHNR, CDR2 FQNEAQ (reference sequence). The CDR3: CASSLNSISYNEQFF.

The chain carries TRBV5-1 and TRBJ1-2; TCRdb's D gene call, TRBD1, goes unchecked for lack of DNA. The CDR3 consists of 15 residues. Germline V gives CDR1 SGHRS, CDR2 YFSETQ. CDR3 sequence: CASSPTTGENYGYTF.

J is TRBJ2-7 and V is TRBV29-1; TCRdb proposes TRBD1, but this gene call is untestable without DNA. Germline lookup yields CDR1 SQVTM and CDR2 ANQGSEA. The CDR3 covers 14 residues. CDR3: CSVGFGTLNYEQYF.

This chain links TRBV2 with TRBJ1-5; the D call of TRBD1 rests on TCRdb alone, since no DNA is present to check it. There are 15 residues in the CDR3. Germline V lookup: CDR1 SNHLY, CDR2 FYNNEI. This chain's CDR3 is CASSPGEYSNQPQHF.

The chain employs TRBV4-2 and TRBJ1-2. The CDR3 is made up of 16 amino acids. Germline V gene lookup returns CDR1 LGHNA and CDR2 YNFKEQ. This CDR3 is CASSQEIYSSGYGYTF.

The chain links TRBV18 to TRBJ1-1; the D call of TRBD1 rests on TCRdb alone, since no DNA is present to check it. The CDR3 covers 14 residues. Looked up from germline, CDR1 is KGHSH and CDR2 is LQKENI. This CDR3 is CASSPYWGGTEAFF.

Its frequency marks this clonotype as hyperexpanded. This CDR3 reads CSANDDSDEQYF. The chain employs TRBV20-1 and TRBJ2-7; as DNA is missing, the TRBD1 call by TCRdb cannot be tested. The CDR3 runs 12 residues. Germline lookup yields CDR1 DFQATT and CDR2 SNEGSKA (reference sequence).

The rearrangement uses TRBV6-1 and TRBJ2-4; TCRdb designates TRBD1, a call that cannot be tested without DNA. There are 13 residues in the CDR3. CDR1 MNHNS and CDR2 SASEGT come from the germline V gene. The CDR3 region is CASSEPGRGIQYF.